The 14 T cell receptor beta chains below all came from one sample that was sequenced in a study of blood T cell repertoires in COVID-19. The table came from immunoSEQ multiplex PCR; TCRdb's copy has only in-frame clones and leaves some out. Of some 180,000 clones listed, roughly 91% are singletons. The sample was peripheral blood. These receptors all stem from a man in his forties with active or convalescent COVID-19.

The chain uses TRBV19 and TRBJ2-7; 7 nucleotides align to TRBD1. The germline gives CDR1 LNHDA, CDR2 SQIVND (reference sequence). The CDR3 is 14 residues long. V shed 3 bases, J shed 2 bases, and the junction held 4 bases outside the gene matches. CDR3 bases: TGTGCCAGTAGTATCCGGCAGGGGGCCTACGAGCAGTACTTC. Translated: CASSIRQGAYEQYF.

The rearrangement uses TRBV19 and TRBJ1-4; TRBD1 aligns across 7 bases. V was clipped by 6 bases and J by 8 bases; unmatched bases: 6. The germline V gene has CDR1 LNHDA and CDR2 SQIVND (reference sequence). This CDR3 region has 13 residues. The CDR3, as DNA: TGTGCCAGTAGCCCAGGGGGATGGGAAAAACTGTTTTTT. It specifies CASSPGGWEKLFF. Variable domain in full (rest from reference TRBV19 and TRBJ1-4): DGGITQSPKYLFRKEGQNVTLSCEQNLNHDAMYWYRQDPGQGLRLIYYSQIVNDFQKGDIAEGYSVSREKKESFPLTVTSAQKNPTAFYLCASSPGGWEKLFFGSGTQLSVL.

In regard to this clone: Other DNA sequences in the sample encode the same CDR3. The chain recombines TRBV18 with TRBJ2-7; 11 nucleotides align to TRBD1. The V and J ends lost 8 bases and 7 bases, in that order; junction bases with no gene match: 13. This CDR3 has 15 amino acids. Germline V gene data show CDR1 as KGHSH and CDR2 as LQKENI. CDR3 sequence (DNA): TGTGCCAGCACCGCGGAGGGGACAGGGGGTTATGAGCAGTACTTC. The encoded protein is CASTAEGTGGYEQYF.

The chain recombines TRBV21-1 with TRBJ1-5; the table calls TRBD1, which could not be checked here. TRBV21-1 is a pseudogene segment. This CDR3 region has 16 residues. CDR3 bases: TGTGCCAGCAGCAAAACTTCAGGGGGCGGCAATCAGCCCCAGCATTTT. This sequence encodes CASSKTSGGGNQPQHF.

This clone was seen just once. The chain recombines TRBV30 with TRBJ2-7; 13 bases match TRBD2. V was clipped by 5 bases and J by 7 bases; unmatched bases: 8. Per germline, CDR1 GTSNPN and CDR2 SVGIG (reference sequence). The CDR3 loop spans 14 amino acids. The CDR3 sequence: CAWPGLAGAREQYF. DNA of the CDR3: TGTGCCTGGCCCGGACTAGCGGGAGCTCGGGAGCAGTACTTC.

The chain is built from TRBV5-1 and TRBJ2-3; 11 nucleotides match TRBD1. CDR1 and CDR2 from the germline V gene are SGHRS and YFSETQ. V lost 2 bases and J lost 6; bases outside the gene matches: 8. The CDR3 is 16 residues long. The CDR3 DNA reads TGCGCCAGCAGCTTAACCGGACAGGGGGCGGAGGATACGCAGTATTTT. Translating gives CASSLTGQGAEDTQYF.

V and J are TRBV18 and TRBJ2-7; D perhaps matches TRBD2 (5 bases). V lost 5 bases and J 4 bases, leaving 15 bases between the germline ends. The CDR3 is 14 residues long. Germline lookup yields CDR1 KGHSH and CDR2 LQKENI. In DNA, the CDR3 is TGTGCCAGCTCAATGAGCGGAGCTGAATACGAGCAGTACTTC. This gives the protein CASSMSGAEYEQYF. Full variable domain (rest looked up from reference TRBV18 and TRBJ2-7): NAGVMQNPRHLVRRRGQEARLRCSPMKGHSHVYWYRQLPEEGLKFMVYLQKENIIDESGMPKERFSAEFPKEGPSILRIQQVVRGDSAAYFCASSMSGAEYEQYFGPGTRLTVT.

There are a few counts of this clone. The chain uses TRBV5-1 and TRBJ1-1; D gene unclear. The CDR3 length is 13 residues. From germline, CDR1 is SGHRS and CDR2 YFSETQ. V shed 0 bases and J shed 5 bases, with 8 bases lying between them. CDR3 sequence reads: CASSLAGWTEAFF. The CDR3 DNA reads as TGCGCCAGCAGCTTGGCCGGGTGGACTGAAGCTTTCTTT.

The chain employs TRBV28 and TRBJ2-4; D is possibly TRBD2 (5 bases). This CDR3 contains 14 residues. Trimming left V 8 bases short and J 2 bases short, with 13 bases between. CDR1 is MDHEN and CDR2 is SYDVKM in the germline V gene. The DNA of the CDR3 is TGTGCCAGCCGGCCGCGAGGGTCCAAAAACATTCAGTACTTC. This gives the protein CASRPRGSKNIQYF.

The chain uses TRBV9 and TRBJ2-3, with D possibly matching TRBD1 (5 bases). V was cut by 3 bases and J by 5 bases, with 16 bases left in between. The CDR3 has 15 amino acids. Germline loops: CDR1 SGDLS, CDR2 YYNGEE. CDR3 nucleotide sequence: TGTGCCAGCAGCGCCAGGGATATAAGGGGAGATACGCAGTATTTT. As protein: CASSARDIRGDTQYF.

The J gene is TRBJ1-5, the V gene TRBV19, with 9 positions matching TRBD1. V lost 6 bases and J lost 1; bases outside the gene matches: 10. Germline V gives CDR1 LNHDA, CDR2 SQIVND (reference sequence). The CDR3 contains 17 residues. The CDR3 nucleotides are TGTGCCAGTAGCACGACAGGGGGGGGAGCCAGCAATCAGCCCCAGCATTTT. Translated, it gives CASSTTGGGASNQPQHF.

The chain combines TRBV19 with TRBJ2-7, with TRBD1 identical over 9 bases. This CDR3 comprises 15 residues. V lost 3 bases and J lost 6; bases outside the gene matches: 9. The germline gives CDR1 LNHDA, CDR2 SQIVND (reference sequence). CDR3 region: CASSIPGQGRAEQYF. In DNA, the CDR3 is TGTGCCAGTAGTATCCCGGGACAGGGAAGGGCCGAGCAGTACTTC.

The chain recombines TRBV6-2 or TRBV6-3 with TRBJ1-5; 9 bases are a match to TRBD1. Germline CDR1 reads MNHEY; CDR2 reads SVGEGT. The length of the CDR3 is 17 residues. With V trimmed by 6 bases and J by 0 bases, 9 bases remained unmatched. The CDR3, as DNA: TGTGCCAGCAGCCTGACAGGGGGTCCATATAGCAATCAGCCCCAGCATTTT. Protein: CASSLTGGPYSNQPQHF.

V gene TRBV7-2 combines with J gene TRBJ2-1; 7 bases agree with TRBD2. This CDR3 has 17 amino acids. Germline loops: CDR1 SGHTA, CDR2 FQGNSA. V shed 4 bases and J 3 bases; nucleotides not matched to a gene: 12. CDR3 nucleotides: TGTGCCAGCAGCTCTAGGTCGGGAAGCGGGAACTACAATGAGCAGTTCTTC. Translating gives CASSSRSGSGNYNEQFF.